Below, 23 T cell receptor beta chains from the same sample are listed, as sequenced in a study of T cell responses to AZD1222 COVID-19 vaccine (dated by TCRdb to about 2021). Interpreted using the paper, the time point label stands for: about 28 days (+/-7) after the second vaccine dose. This sample's treatment or condition label indicates: meningococcal conjugate vaccine given as trial control. Receptors were amplified or captured by the immunoSEQ multiplex PCR assay. Imported from immuneACCESS, the table was reduced by TCRdb to in-frame sequences with V and J called. These copies leave out some clones; in studies compared against another copy, an unresolved V gene accounts for under half, and the cause of the remainder is not known. Here the sample has some 200,000 clones; approximately 94% occur a single time. The ten largest clones capture roughly 4% of the sample. The source was peripheral blood, collected 28 days after the second dose of the MenACWY control vaccine. The receptors stem from an adult who received the MenACWY meningococcal vaccine as a control.

This clone is a singleton in its sample. Other DNA sequences in the same sample also yield this CDR3. The rearrangement links TRBV27 to TRBJ1-5; TRBD1 is a possible D gene (5 bases). The CDR3 is made up of 14 amino acids. The V gene lost 3 bases and the J gene lost 1 base, with 7 bases spanning the gap. Germline values: CDR1 MNHEY, CDR2 SMNVEV (reference sequence). Here the CDR3 reads CASSLQGSNQPQHF. The DNA for the CDR3 is TGTGCCAGCAGTTTGCAGGGAAGCAATCAGCCCCAGCATTTT.

This chain uses TRBV19 with TRBJ2-1, with 7 bases lining up with TRBD2. The V gene's germline CDR1 is LNHDA and CDR2 SQIVND (reference sequence). Unmatched junction bases numbered 10, after V lost 4 bases and J lost 13 bases. The CDR3 has 13 amino acids. The CDR3 loop reads CASSTSYGRPQFF. CDR3 bases: TGTGCCAGTAGTACTTCGTACGGGAGGCCTCAGTTCTTC. The full variable domain, its missing parts supplied by reference TRBV19 and TRBJ2-1, is DGGITQSPKYLFRKEGQNVTLSCEQNLNHDAMYWYRQDPGQGLRLIYYSQIVNDFQKGDIAEGYSVSREKKESFPLTVTSAQKNPTAFYLCASSTSYGRPQFFGPGTRLTVL.

J is TRBJ2-7 and V is TRBV5-1; 7 bases are shared with TRBD1. J lost 3 bases, V lost 4 bases, and 10 bases had no gene match. In germline, CDR1 is SGHRS, CDR2 YFSETQ. The CDR3 spans 15 residues. Here the CDR3 DNA reads TGCGCCAGCAGCGCGGAGACAGGGCTATACTACGAGCAGTACTTC. Encoded protein: CASSAETGLYYEQYF.

The CDR3 nucleotides are TGTGCCAGCAGCTTAAGAGCGAGCGGTGCGGACACCGGGGAGCTGTTTTTT. Protein sequence: CASSLRASGADTGELFF. The chain uses TRBV7-2 and TRBJ2-2; D is possibly TRBD2 (5 bases). In germline, CDR1 is SGHTA, CDR2 FQGNSA. Trimming took 2 bases from V and 3 from J, leaving 16 bases between them. There are 17 residues in the CDR3.

V gene TRBV5-1 combines with J gene TRBJ2-1, with D maybe TRBD1 (6 bases). V was clipped by 0 bases and J by 1 base, with 8 bases between them. Germline CDR1 is SGHRS and CDR2 is YFSETQ. The CDR3 is made up of 15 amino acids. CDR3 protein: CASSLVQGSYNEQFF. The CDR3 nucleotides are TGCGCCAGCAGCTTGGTACAGGGTTCCTACAATGAGCAGTTCTTC.

The rearrangement joins TRBV3-1 (or the pseudogene TRBV3-2) to TRBJ2-5, with 9 nucleotides matching TRBD2. Germline trimming cut 5 bases from V and 4 bases from J; bases unmatched to any gene: 11. The CDR3 spans 16 residues. Germline V gene sequence: CDR1 LGHDT, CDR2 YNNKEL (reference sequence). This CDR3 reads CASSSGVSGRVETQYF. The CDR3, as DNA: TGTGCCAGCAGCTCGGGCGTTAGCGGGAGAGTAGAGACCCAGTACTTC.

The chain uses TRBV7-6 and TRBJ1-1; a possible D gene is TRBD1 (5 bases). Trimming removed 3 bases from V and 0 bases from J, with 11 bases in between. The CDR3 is 15 amino acids. Germline V gives CDR1 SGHVS, CDR2 FNYEAQ. The CDR3 nucleotides are TGTGCCAGCAGCTTTGGGGGGGAAATGAACACTGAAGCTTTCTTT. It is translated as CASSFGGEMNTEAFF.

This rearrangement joins TRBV19 to TRBJ2-3; 7 bases align to TRBD1. Germline loops: CDR1 LNHDA, CDR2 SQIVND (reference sequence). CDR3 length equals 16 residues. V lost 5 bases to trimming and J lost 0 bases; unmatched junction nucleotides: 8. CDR3 DNA sequence: TGTGCCAGTAGTGTCGGGACAGAGCGTAGCACAGATACGCAGTATTTT. Its protein is CASSVGTERSTDTQYF.

The chain couples TRBV6-6 to TRBJ1-2; 7 bases map to TRBD1. The junction had 8 bases not matched to a gene; V was cut back by 8 bases and J by 5 bases. Germline V gives CDR1 MNHNY, CDR2 SVGAGI (reference sequence). The CDR3 is 13 residues long. The CDR3 DNA reads TGTGCCAGCTCCCGGGGGACAGATTATGGCTACACCTTC. Protein sequence: CASSRGTDYGYTF.

J is TRBJ1-5 and V is TRBV6-2 or TRBV6-3; D ambiguous. Per germline, CDR1 MNHEY and CDR2 SVGEGT. CDR3 length equals 13 residues. V was pared by 0 bases and J by 9 bases, with 9 bases between. The CDR3 nucleotides read TGTGCCAGCAGTTACTCATCGCTGCCGCCCCAGCATTTT. It is translated as CASSYSSLPPQHF.

CDR3 residues: CASSLRGNYGYTF. The CDR3 bases are TGTGCCAGCAGTCTCAGGGGTAACTATGGCTACACCTTC. The gene calls are TRBV12-3 or TRBV12-4 and TRBJ1-2; D perhaps matches TRBD1 (6 bases). V was pared by 5 bases and J by 1 base, with 8 bases between. CDR3 size: 13 residues.

The sample holds a few counts of this clone. At one boundary the junction diverges from the germline segment, which might be a read error. The gene calls are TRBV29-1 and TRBJ2-3, with TRBD1 as a possible D gene (6 bases). Germline CDR1 reads SQVTM; CDR2 reads ANQGSEA. CDR3 length equals 15 residues. DNA for the CDR3: TGCAGCGTCGAAGGGGGACCCTCCGGGACCATAACGCAGTATTTT. The encoded protein is CSVEGGPSGTITQYF.

This clone is a singleton in its sample. This sequence joins TRBV19 and TRBJ2-3; possible D gene TRBD1, 6 bases. Germline V gene data show CDR1 as LNHDA and CDR2 as SQIVND (reference sequence). The CDR3 consists of 16 residues. V was clipped by 8 bases and J by 0 bases, with 18 bases between them. The CDR3 DNA sequence: TGTGCCAGTTCGACCTCAGGGGCGTCTAGCACAGATACGCAGTATTTT. This gives the protein CASSTSGASSTDTQYF. The full variable domain, completed using reference TRBV19 and TRBJ2-3, is DGGITQSPKYLFRKEGQNVTLSCEQNLNHDAMYWYRQDPGQGLRLIYYSQIVNDFQKGDIAEGYSVSREKKESFPLTVTSAQKNPTAFYLCASSTSGASSTDTQYFGPGTRLTVL.

In nucleotides, the CDR3 is TGTGCCAGCAGCTTACTAGCGGGACAGCAAGAGACCCAGTACTTC. Residues: CASSLLAGQQETQYF. The V and J genes are TRBV7-8 and TRBJ2-5; 9 bases map to TRBD2. The CDR3 consists of 15 residues. Trimming cost V 2 bases and J 2 bases; bases outside gene matches: 3. Germline CDR1 and CDR2: SGHVS and FQNEAQ.

The genes are TRBV28 and TRBJ1-4; maybe TRBD1 (6 bases). Looked up from germline, CDR1 is MDHEN and CDR2 is SYDVKM. Trimming pared 2 bases from V and 6 bases from J, leaving 19 bases between. The CDR3 spans 17 residues. DNA of the CDR3: TGTGCCAGCAGTTTAGTGGGGACGGGGGCCCGTGATGAAAAACTGTTTTTT. Residues: CASSLVGTGARDEKLFF. Together with reference TRBV28 and TRBJ1-4, the CDR3 gives the full variable domain: DVKVTQSSRYLVKRTGEKVFLECVQDMDHENMFWYRQDPGLGLRLIYFSYDVKMKEKGDIPEGYSVSREKKERFSLILESASTNQTSMYLCASSLVGTGARDEKLFFGSGTQLSVL.

This clone is a singleton in its sample. V gene TRBV6-1 combines with J gene TRBJ2-1, with 9 nucleotides matching TRBD1. Germline V gene sequence: CDR1 MNHNS, CDR2 SASEGT. V lost 3 bases to trimming and J lost 8 bases; unmatched junction nucleotides: 5. CDR3 length: 14 amino acids. The CDR3 region is CASSDRTGAHEQFF. CDR3 nucleotide sequence: TGTGCCAGCAGTGACAGGACAGGGGCCCATGAGCAGTTCTTC.

This clone was seen only a few times. CDR3 bases: TGTGCCAGCTCACCACCTACAGGCACAGATACGCAGTATTTT. Amino acid sequence: CASSPPTGTDTQYF. The chain combines TRBV18 with TRBJ2-3; D is unclear. Trimming shortened V by 0 bases and J by 1 base, and 5 bases separated the two germline ends. This CDR3 is 14 amino acids long. The germline V gene encodes CDR1 KGHSH and CDR2 LQKENI.

The V gene is TRBV10-2, the J gene TRBJ2-1; TRBD2 matches 11 bases. CDR1 is WSHSY, CDR2 SAAADI, per germline. V was clipped by 0 bases and J by 8 bases; unmatched bases: 6. The CDR3 sequence is 16 residues long. The CDR3 bases are TGCGCCAGCAGTGAGTCGGTAGCGGGAGGGCCACATGAGCAGTTCTTC. This sequence encodes CASSESVAGGPHEQFF.

V is TRBV4-1 and J is TRBJ2-1, with D possibly being TRBD2 (6 bases). Trimming left V 0 bases short and J 2 bases short, with 14 bases between. The length of the CDR3 is 17 residues. From germline, CDR1 is MGHRA and CDR2 YSYEKL. The CDR3 sequence: CASSQDLVAGTYNEQFF. The CDR3 DNA follows: TGCGCCAGCAGCCAAGATCTAGTCGCGGGAACCTACAATGAGCAGTTCTTC.

This chain joins TRBV30 and TRBJ1-4; D may be TRBD1 (5 bases). Trimming removed 7 bases from V and 8 bases from J, with 17 bases in between. This CDR3 is 13 amino acids long. Germline values: CDR1 GTSNPN, CDR2 SVGIG (reference sequence). The DNA of the CDR3 is TGTGCCTCCCGGTGGGGACTTTGGGAAAAACTGTTTTTT. Its translation: CASRWGLWEKLFF.

V and J are TRBV27 and TRBJ2-7, with 7 nucleotides matching TRBD1. The CDR3 contains 16 residues. The J segment lost 5 bases and the V segment lost 9 bases, leaving 19 bases of the junction unmatched. CDR1 is MNHEY, CDR2 SMNVEV, per germline (reference sequence). This CDR3 is CASTPGGDREFHEQYF. The CDR3 region has the DNA TGTGCCAGTACCCCCGGTGGGGACAGAGAATTCCACGAGCAGTACTTC.

The rearrangement links TRBV2 to TRBJ2-7; D may be TRBD2 (5 bases). V lost 7 bases to trimming and J lost 2 bases, with 9 bases between them. Germline CDR1 SNHLY, CDR2 FYNNEI. This CDR3 comprises 12 residues. CDR3 in amino acids: CASTTTTYEQYF. The CDR3 DNA is TGTGCCAGCACGACTACTACCTACGAGCAGTACTTC.

This clone was picked up one time. The chain is built from TRBV7-2 and TRBJ2-1; TRBD2 aligns across 7 bases. Per germline, CDR1 SGHTA and CDR2 FQGNSA. Losses at the gene ends were 5 bases for V and 3 bases for J; bases not matched to a gene: 4. The CDR3 is 14 amino acids. For the CDR3, the DNA is TGTGCCAGCAGCCGGGACTACTACTACAATGAGCAGTTCTTC. Its protein is CASSRDYYYNEQFF.